A selection of T cell receptor beta chains follows, all from one sample in a study of CD8+ T cells in alopecia areata. Assay: immunoSEQ multiplex PCR; the TCRdb copy retains only in-frame clones and omits some. This sample yields about 140,000 clones, of which 80% to 90% are seen a single time; approximately 25% belongs to the top ten. Here the sequenced sample was CD8+ T cells sorted from blood, taken at week 4, from a patient treated with tofacitinib. The source of these receptors is a human donor with alopecia areata. Each CDR3 is given with its conserved first and last residue. The order of the fields is D gene, clone size, J gene, V gene, CDR3 protein, CDR3 DNA. The D gene is left open where the match is weak. Clone size is given for some rows only: seen once, a few or many times, or a class if the clone is expanded.

NA	NA	TRBJ1-2	TRBV5-8	CASSWRAGHLEHYGYTF	TGTGCCAGCAGTTGGCGTGCCGGACACCTAGAACACTATGGCTACACCTTC
NA	once	TRBJ2-5	TRBV27	CASSPNQETQYF	TGTGCCAGCAGTCCCAACCAAGAGACCCAGTACTTC
NA	few	TRBJ2-3	TRBV7-8	CASTPWAPLAESTDTQYF	TGTGCCAGCACCCCCTGGGCCCCTCTAGCAGAGAGCACAGATACGCAGTATTTT
NA	once	TRBJ2-7	TRBV2	CASSESAAYEQYF	TGTGCCAGCAGTGAGTCCGCGGCCTACGAGCAGTACTTC
NA	NA	TRBJ1-2	TRBV2	CASRVTEANYGYTF	TGTGCCAGCAGGGTGACAGAGGCTAACTATGGCTACACCTTC
NA	once	TRBJ2-3	TRBV9	CASSAIGGPLTDTQYF	TGTGCCAGCAGCGCGATCGGGGGCCCTCTCACAGATACGCAGTATTTT
NA	NA	TRBJ2-7	TRBV27	CASSSSPSYEQYF	TGTGCCAGCAGTTCCTCCCCCTCCTACGAGCAGTACTTC
NA	NA	TRBJ2-1	TRBV5-5	CASSLVGIRPLRNEQFF	TGTGCCAGCAGCTTGGTAGGGATACGGCCCCTTCGGAATGAGCAGTTCTTC
TRBD1	NA	TRBJ2-1	TRBV7-9	CASSPGQGIYNEQFF	TGTGCCAGCAGCCCCGGACAGGGGATTTACAATGAGCAGTTCTTC
NA	NA	TRBJ1-1	TRBV29-1	CSVEDGLGAFF	TGCAGCGTTGAAGACGGCCTGGGAGCTTTCTTT
NA	NA	TRBJ2-1	TRBV18	CASSPPWTDNNEQFF	TGTGCCAGCTCACCACCGTGGACAGATAACAATGAGCAGTTCTTC
NA	NA	TRBJ2-7	TRBV15	CATSRENRRDYEQYF	TGTGCCACCAGCAGAGAAAATAGGCGGGACTACGAGCAGTACTTC
NA	few	TRBJ1-3	TRBV19	CASSLVHSGNTIYF	TGTGCCAGTAGTCTGGTCCACTCTGGAAACACCATATATTTT
TRBD1	NA	TRBJ2-5	TRBV30	CAWGQGRIQETQYF	TGTGCCTGGGGACAGGGGCGAATCCAAGAGACCCAGTACTTC
NA	few	TRBJ2-2	TRBV6-5	CASSYDSYNTGELFF	TGTGCCAGCAGTTACGACAGCTACAACACCGGGGAGCTGTTTTTT
TRBD1	medium-sized	TRBJ1-2	TRBV7-2	CASSQDRTGQYGYTF	TGCGCCAGCAGCCAAGATAGGACAGGGCAATATGGCTACACCTTC
NA	NA	TRBJ2-7	TRBV14	CASSLLGQGKDEQYF	TGTGCCAGCAGCCTCCTTGGTCAGGGTAAGGACGAGCAGTACTTC
TRBD1	few	TRBJ2-7	TRBV28	CASRAGQGSSYEQYF	TGTGCCAGCAGGGCTGGACAGGGATCCTCCTACGAGCAGTACTTC
TRBD2	once	TRBJ2-3	TRBV5-1	CASSSQGEGADTQYF	TGCGCCAGCAGCTCGCAAGGGGAGGGCGCAGATACGCAGTATTTT
NA	NA	TRBJ1-5	TRBV7-2	CASSQANQPQHF	TGTGCCAGCAGCCAGGCTAATCAGCCCCAGCATTTT
NA	NA	TRBJ2-7	TRBV9	CASSVGGAPYEQYF	TGTGCCAGCAGCGTAGGGGGGGCCCCCTACGAGCAGTACTTC
NA	NA	TRBJ1-1	TRBV27	CASRRGIFEAFF	TGTGCCAGCAGACGGGGCATCTTTGAAGCTTTCTTT
NA	once	TRBJ2-7	TRBV6-1	CASGEGFDYEQYF	TGTGCCAGCGGCGAGGGGTTTGACTACGAGCAGTACTTC
TRBD1	NA	TRBJ1-2	TRBV7-2	CASIQDRVRGYTF	TGTGCCAGCATCCAGGACAGGGTCAGGGGCTACACCTTC
NA	NA	TRBJ2-1	TRBV15	CATNQGGNEQFF	TGTGCCACCAATCAGGGAGGCAATGAGCAGTTCTTC
NA	once	TRBJ1-4	TRBV13	CASSLWGLEKLFF	TGTGCCAGCAGCTTATGGGGGCTCGAAAAACTGTTTTTT
NA	NA	TRBJ1-4	TRBV5-6	CASSLAGGPYEKLFF	TGTGCCAGCAGCTTGGCCGGGGGACCGTATGAAAAACTGTTTTTT
TRBD2	NA	TRBJ2-1	TRBV27	CASSLYGGGSYNEQFF	TGTGCCAGCAGTTTATACGGCGGGGGCTCCTACAATGAGCAGTTCTTC
NA	NA	TRBJ1-1	TRBV13	CASSVSGTRNEAFF	TGTGCCAGCAGCGTCTCCGGGACGAGGAATGAAGCTTTCTTT
TRBD1	NA	TRBJ2-1	TRBV15	CATSPLTGIGLNEQFF	TGTGCCACCAGCCCCCTGACAGGGATCGGGTTAAATGAGCAGTTCTTC
TRBD2	once	TRBJ2-3	TRBV19	CASSIGAGAFTDTQYF	TGTGCCAGTAGTATCGGAGCGGGGGCGTTCACAGATACGCAGTATTTT
NA	few	TRBJ2-1	TRBV29-1	CSVVRRYNEQFF	TGCAGCGTTGTTAGGAGATACAATGAGCAGTTCTTC
TRBD1	few	TRBJ2-7	TRBV7-9	CASSLASGQGIYEQYF	TGTGCCAGCAGCTTAGCGTCGGGACAGGGGATCTACGAGCAGTACTTC
TRBD2	NA	TRBJ2-3	TRBV5-4	CASSLRGGVFTDTQYF	TGTGCCAGCAGCTTGCGCGGGGGGGTTTTCACAGATACGCAGTATTTT
NA	once	TRBJ1-1	TRBV5-1	CVYTPEAFF	TGCGTCTATACACCTGAAGCTTTCTTT